This entry lists 29 T cell receptor beta chains sequenced from one sample in a study of T cell responses to AZD1222 COVID-19 vaccine (dated by TCRdb to the early 2020s). The time point label here, explained by the study, means: baseline before first vaccination. The method was the immunoSEQ multiplex PCR assay. TCRdb carries this immuneACCESS record with in-frame sequences only. Its versions omit some clonotypes, under half of them owing to an unresolved V gene in the studies checked, with the rest unexplained. The sample table contains 45,000 to 55,000 clones; only one count was recorded for around 80% of them. The top ten constitute 9.5% to 13% of the sample. Here the sequenced sample was peripheral blood, taken on day 0 of AZD1222 vaccination. The receptors shown here come from an adult in good health.

This chain links TRBV25-1 with TRBJ1-4; D is undetermined. The CDR3 is 13 residues long. The V and J ends lost 0 bases and 8 bases respectively, with 7 bases between them. Germline V gives CDR1 MGHDK, CDR2 SYGVNS. CDR3 nucleotides: TGTGCCAGCAGTGAATATCCGGGGGAAAAACTGTTTTTT. Protein: CASSEYPGEKLFF.

This rearrangement joins TRBV6-4 to TRBJ1-6; TRBD1 is a possible D gene (5 bases). Per germline, CDR1 MRHNA and CDR2 SNTAGT. The CDR3 covers 14 residues. V lost 6 bases to trimming and J lost 5 bases, with 11 bases between them. The chain's CDR3 is CASSSRGDNSPLHF. The CDR3 DNA is TGTGCCAGCAGCTCGCGGGGGGATAATTCACCCCTCCACTTT.

CDR3 DNA: TGCGCCAGCAGCTCCTTGGGGAACACTGAAGCTTTCTTT. It is translated as CASSSLGNTEAFF. The chain combines TRBV5-1 with TRBJ1-1; D gene uncertain. The CDR3 sequence is 13 residues long. Trimming took off 3 bases at V and 1 base at J, with 7 bases between the two ends. Germline CDR1 and CDR2: SGHRS and YFSETQ. The full variable domain, rest sourced from reference TRBV5-1 and TRBJ1-1, is KAGVTQTPRYLIKTRGQQVTLSCSPISGHRSVSWYQQTPGQGLQFLFEYFSETQRNKGNFPGRFSGRQFSNSRSEMNVSTLELGDSALYLCASSSLGNTEAFFGQGTRLTVV.

The genes are TRBV6-5 and TRBJ1-4, with D perhaps matching TRBD1 (5 bases). V was pared by 5 bases and J by 0 bases, with 10 bases between. The CDR3 loop spans 15 amino acids. Germline V lookup: CDR1 MNHEY, CDR2 SVGAGI. The CDR3 sequence is CASSLDSATNEKLFF. Written as DNA, the CDR3 is TGTGCCAGCAGTCTCGACAGTGCAACTAATGAAAAACTGTTTTTT.

The rearrangement uses TRBV6-5 and TRBJ1-6, with 7 bases fitting TRBD1. CDR1 MNHEY and CDR2 SVGAGI come from the germline V gene. V gave up 7 bases and J gave up 4 bases; unmatched junction bases: 4. This CDR3 is built from 14 residues. The CDR3 DNA sequence: TGTGCCAGCACTCGGGACAGTTATAATTCACCCCTCCACTTT. Encoded protein: CASTRDSYNSPLHF.

This clone appeared a few times. The chain has TRBV7-2 and TRBJ1-2, with 8 bases aligning to TRBD1. The CDR3 has 17 residues. From germline, CDR1 is SGHTA and CDR2 FQGNSA. V trimming: 2 bases; J trimming: 6 bases; junction bases outside the gene matches: 14. CDR3 sequence: CASSLNVQGARRDGYTF. The CDR3 nucleotides read TGTGCCAGCAGCTTAAACGTGCAGGGGGCCCGCAGAGATGGCTACACCTTC.

V is TRBV14 and J is TRBJ2-3; D gene ambiguous. The CDR3 consists of 15 residues. Germline CDR1 and CDR2: SGHDN and FVKESK. With 2 bases removed from V and 3 bases from J, the gap between germline ends came to 12 bases. The CDR3 is CASSQLPQPTDTQYF. CDR3 in DNA: TGTGCCAGCAGCCAACTCCCACAACCTACAGATACGCAGTATTTT. Complete variable domain (other parts from reference TRBV14 and TRBJ2-3): EAGVTQFPSHSVIEKGQTVTLRCDPISGHDNLYWYRRVMGKEIKFLLHFVKESKQDESGMPNNRFLAERTGGTYSTLKVQPAELEDSGVYFCASSQLPQPTDTQYFGPGTRLTVL.

The chain joins TRBV7-8 to TRBJ2-7, with D hard to call. From germline, CDR1 is SGHVS and CDR2 FQNEAQ. The CDR3 is 11 amino acids. V lost 5 bases and J 3 bases, leaving 5 bases between the germline ends. The CDR3 sequence is CASSISYEQYF. The CDR3 coding sequence is TGTGCCAGCAGCATAAGCTACGAGCAGTACTTC.

V is TRBV4-2 and J is TRBJ1-1; 8 bases align to TRBD1. J lost 4 bases, V lost 3 bases, and 7 bases had no gene match. This CDR3 has 15 residues. Per the germline V gene, CDR1 is LGHNA and CDR2 is YNFKEQ. Here the CDR3 DNA reads TGTGCCAGCAGCCACCTGGACAGGGCGGGCACTGAAGCTTTCTTT. Protein product: CASSHLDRAGTEAFF.

The gene calls are TRBV1 and TRBJ1-6; whether TRBD1, the table's D call, matches the DNA was not checked. TRBV1 is annotated as a pseudogene. The length of the CDR3 is 15 residues. CDR3: CTSSRLDRGGSPLHF. CDR3 nucleotide sequence: TGCACCAGCAGCCGGCTCGACAGGGGAGGATCACCCCTCCACTTT.

The CDR3 nucleotides are TGTGCCAGCAGCTTGCGGGGGCGAGGAAGGAACACCGGGGAGCTGTTTTTT. It yields the protein CASSLRGRGRNTGELFF. The V gene is TRBV7-8, the J gene TRBJ2-2; possible D gene TRBD2, 7 bases. CDR1 is SGHVS and CDR2 is FQNEAQ in the germline V gene. The CDR3 spans 17 residues. Trimming stripped 3 bases from V and 1 base from J, with 15 bases between.

J is TRBJ2-7 and V is TRBV10-1, with a weak D call TRBD1 (6 bases). This CDR3 is 15 amino acids long. Germline loops: CDR1 WNHNN, CDR2 SYGVQD (reference sequence). With 2 bases removed from V and 2 bases from J, the gap between germline ends came to 13 bases. As DNA, the CDR3 is TGCGCCAGCAGTGAGGGCAGGGGTTCCGCCTACGAGCAGTACTTC. The encoded protein is CASSEGRGSAYEQYF.

This clone appeared a single time. The chain combines TRBV30 with TRBJ1-2; a possible D gene is TRBD1 (5 bases). Germline V CDR1 and CDR2: GTSNPN, SVGIG (reference sequence). V dropped 5 bases and J dropped 0 bases, with 13 bases sitting between them. CDR3 length: 14 amino acids. CDR3 sequence reads: CAWGTRGANYGYTF. The CDR3 DNA reads as TGTGCCTGGGGGACCCGGGGCGCTAACTATGGCTACACCTTC.

The chain carries TRBV9 and TRBJ1-6; D not resolved. The germline gives CDR1 SGDLS, CDR2 YYNGEE. The CDR3 loop spans 17 amino acids. Trimming left V 4 bases short and J 0 bases short, with 14 bases between. The CDR3 DNA is TGTGCCAGCAGCCGAGACCCCAGCGGCTCCTATAATTCACCCCTCCACTTT. Its translation: CASSRDPSGSYNSPLHF.

This chain uses TRBV29-1 with TRBJ1-2, with a weak D call TRBD1 (6 bases). The ends were cut back, 2 bases at V and 1 base at J, with 8 bases in the middle. CDR1 is SQVTM, CDR2 ANQGSEA, per germline. This CDR3 is 13 amino acids long. This chain's CDR3 is CSVETGINYGYTF. CDR3 bases: TGCAGCGTTGAAACAGGGATTAACTATGGCTACACCTTC.

The chain couples TRBV29-1 to TRBJ2-7; TRBD1 agrees at 8 bases. Germline CDR1 is SQVTM and CDR2 is ANQGSEA. The trim removed 6 bases at V and 1 base at J, leaving 11 bases unmatched. The CDR3 loop spans 15 amino acids. The CDR3, as DNA: TGCAGCGTAGGCACGACAGGGGTGGGATCCTACGAGCAGTACTTC. This encodes CSVGTTGVGSYEQYF.

The chain joins TRBV6-2 or TRBV6-3 to TRBJ2-7, with D perhaps matching TRBD2 (7 bases). Germline CDR1 is MNHEY and CDR2 is SVGEGT. V was shortened by 6 bases and J by 3 bases, with 15 bases between the two germline ends. CDR3 length: 14 amino acids. In nucleotides, the CDR3 is TGTGCCAGCAGCCAAGGGGGGGGGAACTACGAGCAGTACTTC. Translating it yields CASSQGGGNYEQYF.

The gene calls are TRBV25-1 and TRBJ2-3; maybe TRBD1 (5 bases). The V end lost 3 bases, the J end lost 2 bases, and 12 bases lay between the germline ends. CDR3 length equals 15 residues. CDR1 is MGHDK and CDR2 is SYGVNS in the germline V gene. This CDR3 reads CASSDSLTVTDTQYF. The CDR3 region has the DNA TGTGCCAGCAGTGACTCTCTGACAGTCACAGATACGCAGTATTTT.

The J gene is TRBJ1-5, the V gene TRBV4-3, with 8 bases identical to TRBD1. The V and J ends lost 3 bases and 7 bases, in that order; junction bases with no gene match: 8. CDR1 LGHNA and CDR2 YSLEER come from the germline V gene. The length of the CDR3 is 15 residues. In DNA form, the CDR3 reads TGCGCCAGCAGCCAGGACAGGGATAGGTTCCAGCCCCAGCATTTT. Protein sequence: CASSQDRDRFQPQHF.

The rearrangement uses TRBV30 and TRBJ1-1; D remains unclear. The CDR3 loop spans 13 amino acids. Germline values: CDR1 GTSNPN, CDR2 SVGIG (reference sequence). Between the trimmed V and J ends, which lost 0 bases and 0 bases, there was a span of 5 bases. The CDR3 protein is CAWSVGMNTEAFF. In DNA form, the CDR3 reads TGTGCCTGGAGTGTAGGCATGAACACTGAAGCTTTCTTT.

The chain recombines TRBV9 with TRBJ2-7, with 7 bases identical to TRBD1. V lost 0 bases and J lost 5; bases outside the gene matches: 8. Germline loops: CDR1 SGDLS, CDR2 YYNGEE. The CDR3 spans 15 residues. DNA of the CDR3: TGTGCCAGCAGCGTAGAACAGGGGTTTATGGACGAGCAGTACTTC. It yields the protein CASSVEQGFMDEQYF. Full variable domain (missing parts from reference TRBV9 and TRBJ2-7): DSGVTQTPKHLITATGQRVTLRCSPRSGDLSVYWYQQSLDQGLQFLIQYYNGEERAKGNILERFSAQQFPDLHSELNLSSLELGDSALYFCASSVEQGFMDEQYFGPGTRLTVT.

This chain joins TRBV29-1 and TRBJ2-1; 7 nucleotides agree with TRBD2. Trimming took 3 bases from V and 4 from J; bases not matched to a gene: 6. CDR3 size: 14 residues. Per germline, CDR1 SQVTM and CDR2 ANQGSEA. The CDR3 bases are TGCAGCGTTGATGCGAGCGGGATGTACAATGAGCAGTTCTTC. Protein: CSVDASGMYNEQFF.

The J gene is TRBJ2-5, the V gene TRBV6-5; D is perhaps TRBD2 (5 bases). The germline CDR1 and CDR2 sequences are MNHEY and SVGAGI. The CDR3 loop spans 14 amino acids. The germline V and J ends were trimmed by 7 bases and 1 base, with 13 bases remaining between them. CDR3 residues: CASTVSLAQETQYF. In nucleotides, the CDR3 is TGTGCCAGCACCGTGTCCCTAGCCCAAGAGACCCAGTACTTC.

CDR3 in DNA: TGCGCCAGCAGTCAATCGGGAAAGGGGGCGCTTAGCACTGAAGCTTTCTTT. This translates into CASSQSGKGALSTEAFF. The chain couples TRBV23-1 to TRBJ1-1; 7 positions match TRBD1. TRBV23-1 carries the ORF label, with uncertain function. J lost 4 bases, V lost 0 bases, and 11 bases had no gene match. The CDR3 length is 17 residues.

This sequence joins TRBV2 and TRBJ1-2; D is unclear. Germline V gives CDR1 SNHLY, CDR2 FYNNEI. The CDR3 has 14 residues. Trimming shortened V by 0 bases and J by 1 base, and 6 bases separated the two germline ends. The CDR3 spells CASSEAPVNYGYTF. In nucleotides, the CDR3 is TGTGCCAGCAGTGAAGCGCCAGTTAACTATGGCTACACCTTC. Supplemented by reference TRBV2 and TRBJ1-2, the full variable domain reads EPEVTQTPSHQVTQMGQEVILRCVPISNHLYFYWYRQILGQKVEFLVSFYNNEISEKSEIFDDQFSVERPDGSNFTLKIRSTKLEDSAMYFCASSEAPVNYGYTFGSGTRLTVV.

J is TRBJ2-3 and V is TRBV18, with a possible D match to TRBD2 (6 bases). CDR3 size: 15 residues. The V gene lost 3 bases and the J gene lost 0 bases, with 10 bases spanning the gap. Germline CDR1 is KGHSH and CDR2 is LQKENI. In nucleotides, the CDR3 is TGTGCCAGCTCACCGGGACTTTCTAGCACAGATACGCAGTATTTT. This codes for CASSPGLSSTDTQYF.

The chain employs TRBV7-3 and TRBJ1-1; 7 nucleotides align to TRBD1. This CDR3 spans 17 amino acids. V dropped 4 bases and J dropped 8; count of bases not matched to a gene: 19. CDR1 and CDR2 (germline): SGHTA, FQGTGA. The CDR3 spells CASSSLNLGVGGSEAFF. The CDR3, as DNA: TGTGCCAGCAGCTCCTTGAATCTCGGGGTAGGGGGCTCGGAAGCTTTCTTT.

The CDR3 DNA reads TGTGCCAGCAGTTTAATGGGGTTCGACGAGCAGTACTTC. Translating gives CASSLMGFDEQYF. The rearrangement joins TRBV6-5 to TRBJ2-7; the D is unclear. Germline values: CDR1 MNHEY, CDR2 SVGAGI. The CDR3 loop spans 13 amino acids. V lost 4 bases, J lost 5 bases, and 12 bases lay in between.

In DNA form, the CDR3 reads TGTGCCAGTAGTATCAGCCGACAACCTCCCCACAATGAGCAGTTCTTC. Translation: CASSISRQPPHNEQFF. This chain uses TRBV19 with TRBJ2-1; the D is unclear. The V end lost 3 bases, the J end lost 5 bases, and 17 bases lay between the germline ends. Germline V lookup: CDR1 LNHDA, CDR2 SQIVND (reference sequence). The CDR3 has 16 residues.